This TCR beta chain originates from a study of OX40 agonist ivuxolimab in advanced cancers. For the study at large: One patient with hepatocellular carcinoma and two with cutaneous melanoma, three in all, had partial responses.

TCRdb's copy holds only in-frame clones and misses some; the assay was immunoSEQ multiplex PCR. In the table there are about 95,000 clones, roughly nine tenths of which are singletons. Germline CDR1 SGDLS, CDR2 YYNGEE. This CDR3 contains 16 residues. Trimming removed 3 bases from V and 2 bases from J; junction bases left unmatched: 3. The TCR comes from an adult with an advanced solid tumor such as melanoma, head and neck, liver or kidney cancer. This sample comprised CD4+ or CD8+ T cells sorted from blood, obtained in a trial of the OX40 agonist ivuxolimab. The chain carries TRBV9 and TRBJ2-3, with 13 nucleotides matching TRBD2. CDR3 residues: CASSATSGGFTDTQYF. The CDR3 DNA reads TGTGCCAGCAGCGCGACTAGCGGGGGGTTCACAGATACGCAGTATTTT.